This TCR beta chain is from a study of blood T cell repertoires in COVID-19. Study-level information: Some COVID-19 samples were acute and others convalescent; all came from the United States, Italy and Spain. T cells, B-cell-depleted T cells, or PBMCs provided the cDNA or gDNA that served as material.

This clone is medium-sized (0.01 to 0.1%) in the sample. This CDR3 region has 15 residues. Unmatched junction bases numbered 10, after V lost 0 bases and J lost 9 bases. Germline CDR1 MRHNA, CDR2 SNTAGT. Study processing details: Cell counts per sample came from amplifying reference gene primers. Generated by immunoSEQ multiplex PCR, the TCRdb table keeps only in-frame clones and is missing some. V and J calls and clone size are copied from that table; D and trimming were computed from the DNA. The table includes roughly 52,000 clones, 88% detected once. The chain is built from TRBV6-4 and TRBJ2-5; TRBD2 matches 7 bases. The sequence derives from a man aged 55 to 70 with active COVID-19. The sample was peripheral blood. CDR3 sequence reads: CASSDSGGSPYPQYF. The CDR3 region has the DNA TGTGCCAGCAGTGACTCGGGCGGGAGTCCTTACCCCCAGTACTTC.